This T cell receptor (beta chain) was profiled in a study of CD8+CD57+ T cells in acquired aplastic anemia. Details on this clonotype: Its target is not known.

Individuals selected for sequencing had exhibited CD8+CD57+ cell expansion on flow cytometry. Study-wide results and caveats: A significant difference in CD8+ Simpson's diversity between patients and controls was not found.

CDR3 and TCR beta VDJ profiling relied on genomic DNA as the template. MiXCR, run by TCRdb on the reads, gives a single entry per CDR3 protein. The data show under 350,000 distinct CDR3 sequences, with approximately 60% seen just once and approximately 1.2% held by the top ten. Unmatched junction bases numbered 4, after V lost 1 base and J lost 7 bases. This CDR3 comprises 13 residues. The germline gives CDR1 DFQATT, CDR2 SNEGSKA (reference sequence). This chain uses TRBV20-1 with TRBJ1-1; 9 nucleotides line up with TRBD1. The sample consisted of sorted CD4+, CD8+, or CD8+CD57+ T cells (not recorded which) from PBMCs. The receptor was derived from a human donor with aplastic anemia. The CDR3 sequence: CSARGDRVIEAFF. In DNA form, the CDR3 reads TGCAGTGCTAGAGGGGACAGGGTTATTGAAGCTTTCTTT.